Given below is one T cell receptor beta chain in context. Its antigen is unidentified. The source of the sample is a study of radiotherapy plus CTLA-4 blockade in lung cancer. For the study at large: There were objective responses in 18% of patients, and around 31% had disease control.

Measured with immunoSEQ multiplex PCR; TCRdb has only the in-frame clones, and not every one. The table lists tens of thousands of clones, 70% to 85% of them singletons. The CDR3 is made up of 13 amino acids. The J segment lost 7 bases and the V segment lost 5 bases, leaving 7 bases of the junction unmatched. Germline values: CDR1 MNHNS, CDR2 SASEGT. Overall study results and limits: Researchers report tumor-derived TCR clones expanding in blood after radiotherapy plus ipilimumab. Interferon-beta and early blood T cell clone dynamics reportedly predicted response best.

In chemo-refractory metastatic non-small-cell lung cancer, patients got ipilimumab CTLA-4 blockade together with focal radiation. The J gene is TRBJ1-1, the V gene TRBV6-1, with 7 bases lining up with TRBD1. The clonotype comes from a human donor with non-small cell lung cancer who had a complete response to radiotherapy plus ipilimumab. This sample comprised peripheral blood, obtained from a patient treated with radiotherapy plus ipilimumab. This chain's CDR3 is CASSTDRDIEAFF. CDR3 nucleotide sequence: TGTGCCAGCAGTACCGACAGGGATATTGAAGCTTTCTTT.